A single sample is the source of the 30 T cell receptor beta chains below, sequenced in a study of T-cell memory formation after mild COVID-19. TCRdb reprocessed the 5' RACE reads via MiXCR and lists one record per CDR3 protein. The table includes 200,000 to 250,000 distinct CDR3 sequences, roughly 10% detected once. Sequencing was carried out using PBMCs or a T cell subset sorted from them (not recorded which). Receptor source: a man aged 18 to 29 who had mild COVID-19 (a few samples of this study predate the infection). Cell type and time point are not known.

This clonotype was seen a handful of times. The chain recombines TRBV10-3 with TRBJ1-5; 11 nucleotides match TRBD1. CDR1 ENHRY and CDR2 SYGVKD come from the germline V gene. With 5 bases clipped from V and 0 bases from J, the junction kept 6 bases outside the gene matches. The CDR3 loop spans 17 amino acids. CDR3 sequence reads: CAISSQDRGLSNQPQHF. CDR3 bases: TGTGCCATCAGTAGCCAGGACAGGGGGCTTAGCAATCAGCCCCAGCATTTT.

This chain links TRBV10-3 with TRBJ2-5; possible D gene TRBD2, 7 bases. Trimming stripped 4 bases from V and 3 bases from J, with 12 bases between. This CDR3 contains 14 residues. Germline V gene data show CDR1 as ENHRY and CDR2 as SYGVKD. The CDR3 region is CAISAAGAEETQYF. The DNA for the CDR3 is TGTGCCATCAGTGCTGCGGGGGCTGAAGAGACCCAGTACTTC.

The table lists this clonotype with many counts. V and J are TRBV5-1 and TRBJ2-5, with 9 bases matching TRBD1. J was trimmed by 2 bases and V by 5 bases; bases with no gene match: 4. CDR1 and CDR2 (germline): SGHRS, YFSETQ. The CDR3 spans 14 residues. DNA of the CDR3: TGCGCCAGCAGATTACAGGGGGCTCAAGAGACCCAGTACTTC. It specifies CASRLQGAQETQYF. Full variable domain (missing parts from reference TRBV5-1 and TRBJ2-5): KAGVTQTPRYLIKTRGQQVTLSCSPISGHRSVSWYQQTPGQGLQFLFEYFSETQRNKGNFPGRFSGRQFSNSRSEMNVSTLELGDSALYLCASRLQGAQETQYFGPGTRLLVL.

This clonotype occurred a few times. J is TRBJ1-1 and V is TRBV7-2, with D maybe TRBD1 (6 bases). V shed 8 bases and J shed 6 bases, with 16 bases lying between them. In germline, CDR1 is SGHTA, CDR2 FQGNSA. The CDR3 spans 13 residues. As DNA, the CDR3 is TGTGCCAGCGGGCAGGGGAGTGGGGCTGAAGCTTTCTTT. Its translation: CASGQGSGAEAFF.

In its sample, this clonotype was seen a few times. The CDR3 is CATSQGRSGNTIYF. The CDR3 DNA sequence: TGTGCCACCAGCCAAGGGAGGTCTGGAAACACCATATATTTT. The chain carries TRBV15 and TRBJ1-3, with D uncertain. This CDR3 spans 14 amino acids. V was cut by 5 bases and J by 1 base, with 9 bases left in between. Germline CDR1 reads LNHNV; CDR2 reads YYDKDF (reference sequence).

In the case of this clonotype: A much larger clone lies a single base off, so this may be a read error. The chain carries TRBV20-1 and TRBJ1-3, with 10 bases that match TRBD1. This CDR3 region has 15 residues. The germline V gene encodes CDR1 DFQATT and CDR2 SNEGSKA (reference sequence). The DNA of the CDR3 is TGCAGTGCTCTGACGACAGGGGGCCCTGGAAACACCAAATATTTT. It is translated as CSALTTGGPGNTKYF.

Only a few counts were recorded for this clonotype. The V gene is TRBV27, the J gene TRBJ2-7; maybe TRBD2 (6 bases). Germline V gene data show CDR1 as MNHEY and CDR2 as SMNVEV (reference sequence). The CDR3 runs to 16 residues. Deletions cut 5 bases from V and 0 bases from J, with 17 bases between. The CDR3 here is CASSPPGGGSSYEQYF. The CDR3 DNA reads TGTGCCAGCAGTCCCCCGGGCGGAGGGAGCTCCTACGAGCAGTACTTC.

The sample holds many counts of this clonotype. The V call is TRBV9, the J call TRBJ2-7; TRBD1 agrees at 11 bases. V was pared by 0 bases and J by 11 bases, with 19 bases of the junction left unmatched. Germline V gene data show CDR1 as SGDLS and CDR2 as YYNGEE. The CDR3 has 18 amino acids. CDR3 DNA: TGTGCCAGCAGCGTAGCGGACAGGGGGCCTGATCCCCGATCCCCCAAGTACGTC. Translating gives CASSVADRGPDPRSPKYV.

This clonotype came up many times. The genes are TRBV28 and TRBJ1-6; D is uncertain. There are 12 residues in the CDR3. The germline CDR1 and CDR2 sequences are MDHEN and SYDVKM. V lost 3 bases and J 6 bases, leaving 3 bases between the germline ends. CDR3 residues: CASSFGNSPLHF. The CDR3 DNA follows: TGTGCCAGCAGTTTCGGTAATTCACCCCTCCACTTT.

The rearrangement uses TRBV7-2 and TRBJ1-5; D is ambiguous. The V and J ends lost 2 bases and 4 bases respectively, with 12 bases between them. CDR1 is SGHTA and CDR2 is FQGNSA in the germline V gene. The CDR3 sequence is 15 residues long. The CDR3 loop reads CASSLTPAANQPQHF. The CDR3 region has the DNA TGTGCCAGCAGCTTAACTCCCGCGGCGAATCAGCCCCAGCATTTT.

This clonotype was seen at least ten times. This chain joins TRBV6-2 or TRBV6-3 and TRBJ2-2; no clear D gene. The germline gives CDR1 MNHEY, CDR2 SVGEGT. There are 17 residues in the CDR3. The V and J ends lost 4 bases and 1 base respectively, with 16 bases between them. The chain's CDR3 is CASSSRPSRLNTGELFF. The CDR3 bases are TGTGCCAGCAGTTCCCGCCCATCTAGACTGAACACCGGGGAGCTGTTTTTT.

The chain links TRBV7-9 to TRBJ2-3; TRBD2 aligns across 8 bases. The ends lost 2 bases at V and 4 bases at J; junction bases unmatched: 8. CDR3 length equals 16 residues. Germline assignment: CDR1 SEHNR and CDR2 FQNEAQ (reference sequence). The CDR3 coding sequence is TGTGCCAGCAGCTTAATATCGGGGGGGATCGCAGATACGCAGTATTTT. It specifies CASSLISGGIADTQYF.

V gene TRBV20-1 combines with J gene TRBJ2-3; the D gene is possibly TRBD1 (6 bases). V was trimmed by 4 bases and J by 6 bases, leaving 14 bases between them. The CDR3 spans 13 residues. Looked up from germline, CDR1 is DFQATT and CDR2 is SNEGSKA (reference sequence). The CDR3 region has the DNA TGCAGTGCTAAATGGGTGGGGGCGGATACGCAGTATTTT. This gives the protein CSAKWVGADTQYF.

This clonotype appeared a few times. The chain joins TRBV10-3 to TRBJ2-7, with a weak D call TRBD1 (6 bases). The CDR3 is 13 residues long. Germline V gene data show CDR1 as ENHRY and CDR2 as SYGVKD. V shed 0 bases and J shed 4 bases, with 7 bases lying between them. This CDR3 is CAISESGQYEQYF. In DNA form, the CDR3 reads TGTGCCATCAGTGAGTCGGGACAATACGAGCAGTACTTC.

This clonotype was seen a few times. This chain links TRBV12-3 or TRBV12-4 with TRBJ1-2, with D perhaps TRBD1 (5 bases). V lost 2 bases, J lost 4 bases, and 11 bases lay in between. The CDR3 is 14 amino acids. The CDR3 DNA reads TGTGCCAGCAGTTTACAGCTTCAGGGCTATGGCTACACCTTC. Its translation: CASSLQLQGYGYTF.

The chain employs TRBV10-3 and TRBJ2-7; D not certain. Germline-derived CDR1 and CDR2 are ENHRY and SYGVKD. With 6 bases removed from V and 0 bases from J, the gap between germline ends came to 12 bases. This CDR3 is built from 14 residues. The DNA of the CDR3 is TGTGCCATCAGCACTCCAAGGGACTCCTACGAGCAGTACTTC. Its protein is CAISTPRDSYEQYF.

The sample holds a few counts of this clonotype. This rearrangement joins TRBV7-2 to TRBJ2-2; D assignment may be TRBD1 or TRBD2 (5 bases each). This CDR3 has 16 residues. Trimming stripped 5 bases from V and 7 bases from J, with 20 bases between. Germline V CDR1 and CDR2: SGHTA, FQGNSA. This CDR3 reads CASSLDTGWDLGELFF. The CDR3 DNA sequence: TGTGCCAGCAGCCTAGACACGGGGTGGGACCTCGGGGAGCTGTTTTTT.

This clonotype was observed a handful of times. This CDR3 is CASSRTGLREQYV. In nucleotides, the CDR3 is TGTGCCAGCAGCCGGACTGGCCTGCGGGAGCAGTACGTC. V usage is TRBV14 and J usage is TRBJ2-7; possible D gene TRBD2, 5 bases. The CDR3 runs to 13 residues. The ends were cut back, 4 bases at V and 7 bases at J, with 14 bases in the middle. Germline V gene sequence: CDR1 SGHDN, CDR2 FVKESK.

V usage is TRBV5-5 and J usage is TRBJ2-7, with 7 positions matching TRBD1. The CDR3 covers 13 residues. The V gene end was trimmed by 4 bases and the J gene end by 4 bases; junction bases not matched to a gene: 5. Germline lookup yields CDR1 SGHKS and CDR2 YYEKEE (reference sequence). CDR3 loop: CASSLSGGYEQYV. The CDR3 bases are TGTGCCAGCAGCCTATCAGGGGGATACGAGCAGTACGTC.

This clonotype is a singleton in its sample. V gene TRBV11-3 combines with J gene TRBJ2-3; D remains unclear. Germline CDR1 is SGHNT and CDR2 is YENEEA. This CDR3 region has 13 residues. V was trimmed by 2 bases and J by 2 bases, leaving 5 bases between them. The CDR3 DNA reads TGTGCCAGCAGCTTACCAGACACAGATACGCAGTATTTT. Protein sequence: CASSLPDTDTQYF.

The chain links TRBV24-1 to TRBJ2-7; 11 bases match TRBD1. Germline CDR1 is KGHDR and CDR2 is SFDVKD. This CDR3 is 14 amino acids long. Losses at the gene ends were 9 bases for V and 5 bases for J; bases not matched to a gene: 8. The CDR3 nucleotides are TGTGCCACCCGGACAGGGGGCCATTCGGACGAGCAGTACTTC. It encodes CATRTGGHSDEQYF.

Here the CDR3 DNA reads TGTGCCAGCAGTCGACAGGGTATTTCTGGAAACACCATATATTTT. Translated, it gives CASSRQGISGNTIYF. The chain joins TRBV6-1 to TRBJ1-3; TRBD1 aligns across 7 bases. Germline V gene lookup returns CDR1 MNHNS and CDR2 SASEGT. This CDR3 has 15 residues. Germline trimming cut 5 bases from V and 1 base from J; bases unmatched to any gene: 5.

The sample holds many counts of this clonotype. The J gene is TRBJ2-2, the V gene TRBV6-5; D possibly corresponds to TRBD2 (6 bases). V gave up 5 bases and J gave up 1 base, with 11 bases separating them. There are 15 residues in the CDR3. Germline values: CDR1 MNHEY, CDR2 SVGAGI. The CDR3 spells CASSPRLVNTGELFF. The CDR3 DNA is TGTGCCAGCAGTCCACGACTAGTGAACACCGGGGAGCTGTTTTTT.

This clonotype was picked up many times. J is TRBJ2-6 and V is TRBV6-5, with 7 bases that match TRBD1. The CDR3 totals 15 residues. From germline, CDR1 is MNHEY and CDR2 SVGAGI. Trimming removed 6 bases from V and 7 bases from J; junction bases left unmatched: 9. CDR3 residues: CASRRQGGRANVLTF. The DNA of the CDR3 is TGTGCCAGCAGACGACAGGGTGGAAGAGCCAACGTCCTGACTTTC.

This clonotype was picked up a small number of times. This rearrangement joins TRBV4-3 to TRBJ2-2; 10 bases are a match to TRBD1. CDR3 length: 17 residues. V lost 0 bases and J lost 4; bases outside the gene matches: 5. Germline-derived CDR1 and CDR2 are LGHNA and YSLEER. The CDR3 region is CASSQEWDRGSTGELFF. DNA for the CDR3: TGCGCCAGCAGCCAAGAATGGGACAGGGGTTCCACCGGGGAGCTGTTTTTT.

The rearrangement joins TRBV5-4 to TRBJ2-5, with 7 bases matching TRBD1. The germline V gene encodes CDR1 SGHNT and CDR2 YYREEE (reference sequence). The V segment lost 4 bases and the J segment 1 base; nucleotides outside the gene matches: 7. CDR3 size: 15 residues. The DNA of the CDR3 is TGTGCCAGCAGCGGACGACAGGGTTTCCAAGAGACCCAGTACTTC. Translated, it gives CASSGRQGFQETQYF.

This clonotype was counted only a few times. The chain employs TRBV5-1 and TRBJ1-2, with a weak D call TRBD1 (5 bases). The V end lost 2 bases, the J end lost 2 bases, and 13 bases lay between the germline ends. The germline CDR1 and CDR2 sequences are SGHRS and YFSETQ. The CDR3 runs to 15 residues. CDR3 in amino acids: CASSFSSGTNYGYTF. The CDR3 region has the DNA TGCGCCAGCAGCTTCAGTTCCGGGACCAACTATGGCTACACCTTC.

V is TRBV7-8 and J is TRBJ2-3; 8 bases are a match to TRBD1. The CDR3 sequence is 16 residues long. Germline trimming cut 5 bases from V and 0 bases from J; bases unmatched to any gene: 7. Germline V CDR1 and CDR2: SGHVS, FQNEAQ. This CDR3 reads CASSKRTGTSTDTQYF. As DNA, the CDR3 is TGTGCCAGCAGCAAGCGGACAGGGACTAGCACAGATACGCAGTATTTT.

A few counts support this clonotype. V gene TRBV21-1 combines with J gene TRBJ2-7; the table's D call, TRBD1, has no DNA check behind it. TRBV21-1 is a pseudogene. This CDR3 spans 14 amino acids. CDR3 bases: TGTGCCGGTTCGGACAGGGGGACCTCCTACGAGCAGTACGTC. The encoded protein is CAGSDRGTSYEQYV.

The table lists this clonotype with many counts. J is TRBJ1-2 and V is TRBV20-1; tentatively, D is TRBD1 (6 bases). Per germline, CDR1 DFQATT and CDR2 SNEGSKA (reference sequence). V lost 6 bases to trimming and J lost 4 bases, with 15 bases between them. This CDR3 has 13 residues. CDR3 in DNA: TGCAGTGCCAAGGGGGAAGTGGCCTATGGCTACACCTTC. It is translated as CSAKGEVAYGYTF.